This T cell receptor beta chain was retrieved from a study of cytomegalovirus exposure and HLA in healthy donors. Assay used: immunoSEQ multiplex PCR; TCRdb lists only in-frame clones, some missing. This table has 300,000 to 450,000 clones, 70% to 90% appearing once. Study results and limitations: That first-cohort TCR clusters tended to co-occur in the roughly 120 validation repertoires was found in a later analysis. Three CMV-associated chains proved CMV antigen-specific in vitro.

Points on this clone: Its antigen is still unknown.

The donors were members of the validation cohort, which comprised 90 to 150 subjects and was separate from the first cohort of 600 to 800 subjects. Specimen: PBMCs. The TCR comes from a woman aged 18-29 years in good health and CMV-seronegative.

The CDR3 spells CASSQEGADTQYF. The CDR3 nucleotides are TGCGCCAGCAGCCAAGAGGGCGCAGATACGCAGTATTTT. V is TRBV4-1 and J is TRBJ2-3, with D hard to call. The CDR3 runs to 13 residues. Germline V gives CDR1 MGHRA, CDR2 YSYEKL. The V and J ends lost 0 bases and 4 bases respectively, with 5 bases between them.